Below, 10 T cell receptor beta chains from the same sample are listed, as sequenced in a study of identical twins' blood T cells. One entry per CDR3 protein results from TCRdb running MiXCR on the 5' RACE reads. The sample shows hundreds of thousands of distinct CDR3 sequences, approximately 30% of them seen only once. The sample comprised PBMCs. The receptor source for this set is a woman aged 18-55 years in good health.

This clonotype showed up just a few times. The rearrangement links TRBV20-1 to TRBJ2-7; D assignment may be TRBD1 or TRBD2 (5 bases each). Between the trimmed V and J ends, which lost 6 bases and 1 base, there was a span of 10 bases. CDR3 length: 12 amino acids. Germline V gene lookup returns CDR1 DFQATT and CDR2 SNEGSKA (reference sequence). The CDR3 bases are TGCAGTGCCGGAGGACAATCCTACGAGCAGTACTTC. Translating gives CSAGGQSYEQYF.

The rearrangement uses TRBV7-6 and TRBJ1-5; no clear D gene. This CDR3 has 14 amino acids. Trimming removed 2 bases from V and 7 bases from J, with 12 bases in between. Germline assignment: CDR1 SGHVS and CDR2 FNYEAQ. This CDR3 is CASSLYGDAQPQHF. In DNA, the CDR3 is TGTGCCAGCAGCTTATACGGAGACGCGCAGCCCCAGCATTTT.

In this sample, this clonotype turned up a few times. The chain carries TRBV5-1 and TRBJ2-2; 8 bases match TRBD1. CDR3 size: 15 residues. Losses at the gene ends were 4 bases for V and 4 bases for J; bases not matched to a gene: 6. Germline lookup yields CDR1 SGHRS and CDR2 YFSETQ. The CDR3 DNA sequence: TGCGCCAGCAGCCCTGGACAGGGAAGCACCGGGGAGCTGTTTTTT. It is translated as CASSPGQGSTGELFF.

This clonotype was seen a handful of times. V and J are TRBV11-2 and TRBJ1-5; 8 nucleotides align to TRBD1. CDR1 SGHAT and CDR2 FQNNGV come from the germline V gene. This CDR3 contains 13 residues. V dropped 5 bases and J dropped 6; count of bases not matched to a gene: 3. The CDR3 protein is CASSPRGLQPQHF. CDR3 bases: TGTGCCAGCAGCCCCAGGGGGCTTCAGCCCCAGCATTTT. Supplemented by reference TRBV11-2 and TRBJ1-5, the full variable domain reads EAGVAQSPRYKIIEKRQSVAFWCNPISGHATLYWYQQILGQGPKLLIQFQNNGVVDDSQLPKDRFSAERLKGVDSTLKIQPAKLEDSAVYLCASSPRGLQPQHFGDGTRLSIL.

CDR3 DNA: TGTGCCAGCAGAAACAGGGGAGCGTACGAGCAGTTCTTC. Translated, it gives CASRNRGAYEQFF. The chain has TRBV3-1 and TRBJ2-1; TRBD1 matches at 7 bases. V shed 6 bases, J shed 10 bases, and the junction held 9 bases outside the gene matches. This CDR3 has 13 residues. Looked up from germline, CDR1 is LGHDT and CDR2 is YNNKEL (reference sequence).

The V and J genes are TRBV12-3 or TRBV12-4 and TRBJ2-1; TRBD1 or TRBD2 may be the D gene (5 bases each). The CDR3 covers 17 residues. V was trimmed by 5 bases and J by 5 bases, leaving 22 bases between them. CDR3 in amino acids: CASSPPLRDRANNEQFF. CDR3 coding DNA: TGTGCCAGCAGTCCACCCCTCCGGGACCGCGCCAACAATGAGCAGTTCTTC.

The chain has TRBV11-2 and TRBJ1-3, with 7 nucleotides matching TRBD1. Germline CDR1 is SGHAT and CDR2 is FQNNGV. J gave up 3 bases and V 4 bases, and 6 bases lay outside the gene matches. The length of the CDR3 is 15 residues. The chain's CDR3 is CASSSYRGSGNTIYF. The DNA for the CDR3 is TGTGCCAGCAGCTCCTACAGGGGCAGTGGAAACACCATATATTTT.

A few counts support this clonotype. The chain joins TRBV7-9 to TRBJ2-3; D is ambiguous. Germline V gives CDR1 SEHNR, CDR2 FQNEAQ (reference sequence). Trimming took 5 bases from V and 0 from J, leaving 6 bases between them. The CDR3 has 13 amino acids. This CDR3 reads CASSVHSTDTQYF. For the CDR3, the DNA is TGTGCCAGCAGCGTCCATAGCACAGATACGCAGTATTTT.

The CDR3 loop reads CASSRGQGKVITEAFF. In DNA, the CDR3 is TGTGCCAGCAGCCGAGGACAGGGGAAGGTGATCACTGAAGCTTTCTTT. This chain uses TRBV14 with TRBJ1-1, with TRBD1 matching over 9 bases. The CDR3 runs to 16 residues. Looked up from germline, CDR1 is SGHDN and CDR2 is FVKESK. The V segment lost 4 bases and the J segment 4 bases; nucleotides outside the gene matches: 10.

Ten or more counts support this clonotype. The chain employs TRBV20-1 and TRBJ2-3; D not certain. The CDR3 has 14 amino acids. Germline assignment: CDR1 DFQATT and CDR2 SNEGSKA (reference sequence). Trimming removed 5 bases at V and 2 bases at J, with 14 bases between. The CDR3, as DNA: TGCAGTGCTCACAATTCTATCCTCACAGATACGCAGTATTTT. It specifies CSAHNSILTDTQYF.